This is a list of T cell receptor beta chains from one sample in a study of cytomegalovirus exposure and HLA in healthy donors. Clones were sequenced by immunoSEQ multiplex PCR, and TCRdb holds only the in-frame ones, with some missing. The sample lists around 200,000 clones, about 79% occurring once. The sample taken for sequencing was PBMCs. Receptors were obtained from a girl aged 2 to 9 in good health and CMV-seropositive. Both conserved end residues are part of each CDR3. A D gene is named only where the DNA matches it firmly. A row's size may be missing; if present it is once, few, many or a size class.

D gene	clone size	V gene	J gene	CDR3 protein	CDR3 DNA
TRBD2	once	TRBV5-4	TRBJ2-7	CASSLSSGSYEQYF	TGTGCCAGCAGCTTGTCTAGCGGGAGCTACGAGCAGTACTTC
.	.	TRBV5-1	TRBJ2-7	CASSLSSEQYF	TGCGCCAGCAGCTTGTCCTCCGAGCAGTACTTC
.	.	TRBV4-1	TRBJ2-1	CASSRTTYNEQFF	TGCGCCAGCAGCCGGACTACTTACAATGAGCAGTTCTTC
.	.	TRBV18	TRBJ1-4	CASSTGRTTGEKLFF	TGTGCCAGCTCAACTGGACGGACAACCGGCGAAAAACTGTTTTTT
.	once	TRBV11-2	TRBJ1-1	CASSLELSRNTEAFF	TGTGCCAGCAGCTTAGAGCTTTCGAGGAACACTGAAGCTTTCTTT
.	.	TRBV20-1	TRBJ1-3	CSLPSGNTIYF	TGCAGTCTCCCCTCTGGAAACACCATATATTTT
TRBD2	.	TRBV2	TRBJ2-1	CASSEGLVGPNEQFF	TGTGCCAGCAGCGAAGGACTAGTGGGCCCCAATGAGCAGTTCTTC
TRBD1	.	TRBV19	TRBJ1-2	CASNSAGTGLNYGYTF	TGTGCCAGTAACTCCGCCGGGACAGGACTTAACTATGGCTACACCTTC
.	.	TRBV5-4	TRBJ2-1	CASSRGVGSQGEQFF	TGTGCCAGCAGCCGGGGTGTCGGGTCCCAAGGGGAGCAGTTCTTC
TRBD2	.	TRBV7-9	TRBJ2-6	CASSFGRSGANVLTF	TGTGCCAGCAGCTTCGGGAGGTCCGGGGCCAACGTCCTGACTTTC
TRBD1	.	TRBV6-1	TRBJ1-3	CASGTGPSYTIYF	TGTGCCAGCGGGACAGGGCCATCGTACACCATATATTTT
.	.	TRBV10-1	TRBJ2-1	CASSESRVHNEQFF	TGCGCCAGCAGTGAGTCGAGAGTCCACAATGAGCAGTTCTTC
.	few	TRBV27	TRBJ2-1	CASNKQDHNEQFF	TGTGCCAGCAATAAACAGGACCACAATGAGCAGTTCTTC
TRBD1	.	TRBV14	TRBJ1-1	CASSQVRTGIAEAFF	TGTGCCAGCAGCCAAGTTAGGACAGGGATCGCTGAAGCTTTCTTT
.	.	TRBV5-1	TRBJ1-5	CASSLQGYSNQPQHF	TGCGCCAGCAGCTTACAGGGATATAGCAATCAGCCCCAGCATTTT
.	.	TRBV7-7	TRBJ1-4	CASSHRGDGEKLFF	TGTGCTAGCAGCCACCGGGGGGACGGGGAAAAACTGTTTTTT
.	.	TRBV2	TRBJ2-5	CASSERQETQYF	TGTGCCAGCAGTGAGCGGCAAGAGACCCAGTACTTC
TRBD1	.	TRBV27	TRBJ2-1	CASGDREWNEQFF	TGTGCCAGCGGGGACAGGGAATGGAATGAGCAGTTCTTC
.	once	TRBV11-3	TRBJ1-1	CASSRRTDSNTEAFF	TGTGCCAGCAGCCGCCGGACAGATTCAAACACTGAAGCTTTCTTT
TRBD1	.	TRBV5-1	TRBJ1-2	CASSPAGQGWDYGYTF	TGCGCCAGCAGCCCCGCCGGACAGGGTTGGGACTATGGCTACACCTTC
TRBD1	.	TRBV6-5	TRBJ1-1	CASNPGGSGTEAFF	TGTGCCAGCAACCCAGGGGGGTCGGGCACTGAAGCTTTCTTT
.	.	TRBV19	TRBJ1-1	CASLGGPRAFF	TGTGCCAGTTTGGGGGGACCTAGAGCTTTCTTT
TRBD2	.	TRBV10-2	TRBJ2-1	CASSEISGSYNEQFF	TGCGCCAGCAGTGAGATTAGCGGGAGTTATAATGAGCAGTTCTTC
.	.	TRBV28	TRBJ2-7	CASSSGGPYEQYF	TGTGCCAGCAGTTCGGGCGGGCCCTACGAGCAGTACTTC
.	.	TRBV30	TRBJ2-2	CAWRRATNTGELFF	TGTGCCTGGAGGCGAGCGACGAACACCGGGGAGCTGTTTTTT
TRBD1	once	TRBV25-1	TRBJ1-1	CASTQRDRGLSEAFF	TGTGCCAGCACCCAGAGGGACAGGGGATTGTCTGAAGCTTTCTTT
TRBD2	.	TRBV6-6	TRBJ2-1	CASSFLSGGEQFF	TGTGCCAGCAGTTTTTTATCGGGAGGTGAGCAGTTCTTC
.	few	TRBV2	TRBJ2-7	CASGKQGHEQYF	TGTGCCAGCGGTAAACAGGGCCACGAGCAGTACTTC
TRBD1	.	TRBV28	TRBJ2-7	CASSPHRGLHEQYF	TGTGCCAGCAGTCCTCACAGGGGGCTCCACGAGCAGTACTTC
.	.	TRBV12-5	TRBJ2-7	CASGLVTLPYEQYF	TGTGCTAGTGGTTTGGTAACCCTACCCTACGAGCAGTACTTC
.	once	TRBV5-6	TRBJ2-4	CASSLAGGTGKNIQYF	TGTGCCAGCAGCTTGGCAGGGGGGACGGGCAAAAACATTCAGTACTTC
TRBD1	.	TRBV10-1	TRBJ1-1	CASSESRQGNTEAFF	TGCGCCAGCAGTGAGTCGAGACAGGGGAACACTGAAGCTTTCTTT
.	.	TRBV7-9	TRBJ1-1	CASVSEASANTEAFF	TGTGCCAGCGTGTCCGAGGCCTCCGCGAACACTGAAGCTTTCTTT